A selection of T cell receptor beta chains follows, all from one sample in a study of blood T cells in healthy people across ages. TCRdb used MiXCR to reprocess the 5' RACE reads, holding one entry per CDR3 protein. This table has about 1.7 million distinct CDR3 sequences, about 30% appearing once. What was sequenced was blood. All receptors come from a woman aged 25 to 39 in good health. CDR3s leave out the opening cysteine and the closing phenylalanine or tryptophan.

V	J	CDR3
TRBV27	TRBJ2-7	ASSPSTVYEQY
TRBV14	TRBJ2-1	ASSQVRGRPNEQF
TRBV5-1	TRBJ2-5	ASSQGQPRWETQY
TRBV9	TRBJ2-3	ASSVTARGDTQY
TRBV12-3/TRBV12-4	TRBJ2-7	ASMAREGSYEQY
TRBV7-9	TRBJ2-3	ASSSSGTVADTQY
TRBV20-1	TRBJ2-5	SASRGRAETQY
TRBV14	TRBJ2-1	ASSWDNGLAGGFEQF
TRBV7-9	TRBJ2-3	ASSPVGTAADTQY
TRBV4-1	TRBJ1-6	ASSPSGLLRYSPLH
TRBV5-6	TRBJ2-5	ASSFIQGWETQY
TRBV7-2	TRBJ2-1	ASSAPYNEQF
TRBV21-1	TRBJ1-5	ASSHLRGQPQH
TRBV11-2	-	ASSLGVRGTNGRETQY
TRBV28	TRBJ2-3	ASSFNPAYTQY
TRBV5-1	TRBJ2-1	ASSTNSGRAGEQF
TRBV6-2/TRBV6-3	TRBJ2-6	ASREDGANVLT
TRBV28	TRBJ1-6	ASFSDSFNSPLH
TRBV20-1	TRBJ2-2	SALGLAGRDGELF
TRBV5-1	TRBJ1-2	ASSYQRQGSNYGYT
TRBV4-1	TRBJ1-1	ASSQDLGRETEAF
TRBV28	TRBJ2-7	ASSLRGALVEQY
TRBV12-3/TRBV12-4	TRBJ2-2	AGSREGRVTGELF
TRBV10-3	TRBJ1-5	AISESGRNNQPQH
TRBV28	TRBJ2-2	ASRNPNTGELF
TRBV12-3/TRBV12-4	TRBJ2-3	ASSLVHSTDTQY
TRBV18	TRBJ1-5	ASSPPGGTRQPQH
TRBV29-1	TRBJ1-2	SVASSPKYGYT